This passage covers 4 T cell receptor beta chains from one sample sequenced in a study of regulatory T cells in long-lasting Graves disease (dated by TCRdb to about 2021). Libraries were prepared through multiplex PCR. Reads for this sample came from an Illumina HiSeq 4000. CDR3 regions were amplified by Arm-PCR with iRepertoire HTBI primers to construct TCR beta libraries. The raw public reads went through TCRdb reprocessing: fastp at Q25, MiXCR clone calling, in-frame beta chains kept. Rows are unified per CDR3 protein, each entry keeping the most common DNA and genes. Recorded for this sample are 500,000 or so distinct CDR3 sequences; roughly 15% of them occurred a single time. Around 25% of the sample belongs to the ten largest clones. Reading the label with the study, this specimen's time point is: newly diagnosed GD, antithyroid drugs for less than 3 months. RNA was extracted from PBMCs in TRIzol for both TCR sequencing and RNA sequencing.

The sample was also linked to a second study, of T cells in Graves' hyperthyroidism and ophthalmopathy.

This material consisted of peripheral blood mononuclear cells (PBMCs), taken at new diagnosis, from a patient treated with antithyroid drugs. All receptors come from a woman aged 40-65 years with Graves disease. Donor details come from another sample of the same person, matched by shared clones.

This chain links TRBV18 with TRBJ1-1; D remains ambiguous. This CDR3 comprises 18 residues. The V end was cut by 1 base, the J end by 3 bases, with 21 bases between. Germline V gives CDR1 KGHSH, CDR2 LQKENI. The CDR3 coding sequence is TGTGCCAGCTCACCACGGTCCGGAGTCAATGTTGGTGACACTGAAGCTTTCTTT. As protein: CASSPRSGVNVGDTEAFF.

This clonotype appeared many times. The germline gene is not matched at one end of the junction; a read error may be the cause. The gene calls are TRBV5-1 and TRBJ2-3; D uncertain. The germline CDR1 and CDR2 sequences are SGHRS and YFSETQ. The CDR3 sequence is 12 residues long. This CDR3 is CASSLRADTQYF. In DNA form, the CDR3 reads TGTGCCAGCAGCCTCCGGGCAGATACGCAGTATTTT.

The chain couples TRBV18 to TRBJ1-3; no definite D call. Germline values: CDR1 KGHSH, CDR2 LQKENI. CDR3 length equals 15 residues. The V end lost 3 bases, the J end lost 0 bases, and 9 bases lay between the germline ends. The CDR3 loop is CASSPIGVSGNTIYF. The CDR3 DNA sequence: TGTGCCAGCTCACCCATCGGGGTCTCTGGAAACACCATATATTTT.

In this sample, this clonotype turned up many times. The chain couples TRBV20-1 to TRBJ1-2; D gene ambiguous. V was cut by 5 bases and J by 4 bases, with 8 bases left in between. Per germline, CDR1 DFQATT and CDR2 SNEGSKA (reference sequence). The CDR3 spans 11 residues. CDR3 protein: CSARVGYGYTF. The CDR3 DNA sequence: TGCAGTGCTCGAGTAGGCTATGGCTACACCTTC.